This T cell receptor (beta chain) derives from a study of T cells after yellow fever vaccination. Trimming at V came to 4 bases and at J to 8 bases, leaving 5 bases not matched to a gene. CDR3 length equals 13 residues. The germline CDR1 and CDR2 sequences are KGHDR and SFDVKD. In making TCR cDNA, 5'RACE template switching added a universal primer site and UMIs to it. MiXCR was run by TCRdb on the 5' RACE reads, yielding one entry per CDR3 protein. The sample has a few hundred thousand distinct CDR3 sequences; roughly 8.7% are singletons. Study conclusions and caveats: On re-exposure, the response was weaker but peaked faster, at day 5 versus 15.

This clonotype was counted a few times. Its specificity is unknown. The sequenced sample was PBMCs, obtained on the day of the first yellow fever vaccination. The source of this sequence is a man younger than 35 who received the YFV17D yellow fever vaccine. The chain couples TRBV24-1 to TRBJ1-2, with 8 bases fitting TRBD1. This CDR3 is CATSDLTGDGYTF. CDR3 coding DNA: TGTGCCACCAGTGACTTGACAGGGGACGGCTACACCTTC.